Following are 8 T cell receptor beta chains from one sample sequenced in a study of CD8+ T cells in alopecia areata. Sequencing relied on a cDNA template that was reverse transcribed from extracted RNA. Generated by immunoSEQ multiplex PCR, the TCRdb table keeps only in-frame clones and is missing some. The sample carries 250,000 to 300,000 clones, over 45% recorded once. Treatment noted: oral pan-JAK inhibitor, 5-10 mg twice daily. Source: CD4+ T cells sorted from blood, taken at week 24, from a patient treated with tofacitinib. The receptor set was obtained from a human donor with alopecia areata.

The chain is built from TRBV5-4 and TRBJ1-5; TRBD1 might be the D (5 bases). CDR1 and CDR2 (germline): SGHNT, YYREEE (reference sequence). V was trimmed by 2 bases and J by 1 base, leaving 10 bases between them. The CDR3 has 15 residues. The CDR3, as DNA: TGTGCCAGCAGCTTCGGTCAGGGAAGCAATCAGCCCCAGCATTTT. As protein: CASSFGQGSNQPQHF. Together with reference TRBV5-4 and TRBJ1-5, the CDR3 gives the full variable domain: ETGVTQSPTHLIKTRGQQVTLRCSSQSGHNTVSWYQQALGQGPQFIFQYYREEENGRGNFPPRFSGLQFPNYSSELNVNALELDDSALYLCASSFGQGSNQPQHFGDGTRLSIL.

This sequence joins TRBV9 and TRBJ2-2; no clear D gene. The CDR3 totals 14 residues. V lost 1 base to trimming and J lost 8 bases, with 12 bases between them. Germline assignment: CDR1 SGDLS and CDR2 YYNGEE. CDR3 protein: CASSVLSTGGELFF. The DNA for the CDR3 is TGTGCCAGCAGCGTATTGTCTACTGGGGGGGAGCTGTTTTTT. Combining the CDR3 with reference TRBV9 and TRBJ2-2 gives the whole variable domain DSGVTQTPKHLITATGQRVTLRCSPRSGDLSVYWYQQSLDQGLQFLIQYYNGEERAKGNILERFSAQQFPDLHSELNLSSLELGDSALYFCASSVLSTGGELFFGEGSRLTVL.

V and J are TRBV30 and TRBJ1-1, with D tentatively TRBD1 (5 bases). The CDR3 is 15 amino acids. The V gene lost 2 bases and the J gene lost 1 base, with 14 bases spanning the gap. The germline V gene has CDR1 GTSNPN and CDR2 SVGIG (reference sequence). In DNA, the CDR3 is TGTGCCTGGAGTCGAGGGCGGGGCCGGAACACTGAAGCTTTCTTT. Translation: CAWSRGRGRNTEAFF.

V usage is TRBV6-1 and J usage is TRBJ1-6; tentatively, D is TRBD1 (5 bases). Between the trimmed V and J ends, which lost 3 bases and 9 bases, there was a span of 18 bases. The length of the CDR3 is 16 residues. Germline-derived CDR1 and CDR2 are MNHNS and SASEGT. CDR3 in DNA: TGTGCCAGCAGTGATCAGGGTCCCAGGGAGCCTTCACCCCTCCACTTT. Translation gives CASSDQGPREPSPLHF.

The rearrangement links TRBV29-1 to TRBJ2-2; weak D call: TRBD1 (6 bases). Trimming shortened V by 7 bases and J by 0 bases, and 12 bases separated the two germline ends. Per the germline V gene, CDR1 is SQVTM and CDR2 is ANQGSEA. The CDR3 is 14 residues long. The CDR3 nucleotides read TGCAGCGGACGGGACAACCCGAACACCGGGGAGCTGTTTTTT. It encodes CSGRDNPNTGELFF.

A few counts support this clone. J is TRBJ1-2 and V is TRBV29-1; D gene unclear. Germline loops: CDR1 SQVTM, CDR2 ANQGSEA. V lost 4 bases and J 3 bases, leaving 15 bases between the germline ends. The CDR3 has 14 residues. CDR3 coding DNA: TGCAGCGTTGGACAACCTCTCCAAGACTATGGCTACACCTTC. Translating it yields CSVGQPLQDYGYTF.

This clone has a handful of counts. This sequence joins TRBV5-6 and TRBJ2-7; TRBD2 aligns across 12 bases. Germline V gene data show CDR1 as SGHDT and CDR2 as YYEEEE. With V trimmed by 4 bases and J by 0 bases, 8 bases remained unmatched. This CDR3 has 17 amino acids. The CDR3 reads CASSAGTSGWSSYEQYF. DNA for the CDR3: TGTGCCAGCAGCGCCGGGACTAGCGGGTGGAGCTCCTACGAGCAGTACTTC.

The V call is TRBV9, the J call TRBJ1-1; no clear D gene. CDR1 and CDR2 from the germline V gene are SGDLS and YYNGEE. V was pared by 0 bases and J by 0 bases, with 9 bases between. This CDR3 has 15 residues. CDR3 bases: TGTGCCAGCAGCGTAGATCCTGGGATGAACACTGAAGCTTTCTTT. Amino acid sequence: CASSVDPGMNTEAFF.